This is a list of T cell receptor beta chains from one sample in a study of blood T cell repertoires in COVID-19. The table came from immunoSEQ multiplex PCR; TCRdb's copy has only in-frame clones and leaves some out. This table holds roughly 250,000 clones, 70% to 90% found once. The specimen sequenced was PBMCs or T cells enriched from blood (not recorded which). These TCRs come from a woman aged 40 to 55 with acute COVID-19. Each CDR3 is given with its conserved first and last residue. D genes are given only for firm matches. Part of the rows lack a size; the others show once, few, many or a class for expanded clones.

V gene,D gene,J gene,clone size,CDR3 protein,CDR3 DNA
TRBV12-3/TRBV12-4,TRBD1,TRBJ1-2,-,CASSSRGSDGYTF,TGTGCCAGCAGTTCCAGGGGGTCGGATGGCTACACCTTC
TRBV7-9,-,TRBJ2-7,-,CALSVLNRYEQYF,TGTGCCCTCAGTGTCCTCAACCGCTACGAGCAGTACTTC
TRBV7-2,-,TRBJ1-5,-,CASSLIGGTSNQPQHF,TGTGCCAGCAGCTTAATAGGGGGTACAAGCAATCAGCCCCAGCATTTT
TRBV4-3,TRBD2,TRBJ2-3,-,CASSQQKGTVRLAGVPDTQYF,TGCGCCAGCAGCCAGCAAAAGGGGACTGTGCGTCTAGCGGGAGTGCCAGATACGCAGTATTTT
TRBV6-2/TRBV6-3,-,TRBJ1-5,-,CASSYSRQDISNQPQHF,TGTGCCAGCAGTTACTCGAGACAGGACATTAGCAATCAGCCCCAGCATTTT
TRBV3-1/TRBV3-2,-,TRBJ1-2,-,CASSQDGGVSGYTF,TGTGCCAGCAGCCAAGACGGCGGGGTATCCGGCTACACCTTC
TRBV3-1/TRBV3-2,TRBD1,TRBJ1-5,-,CASSPRGGGNQPQHF,TGTGCCAGCAGCCCCCGAGGGGGCGGCAATCAGCCCCAGCATTTT
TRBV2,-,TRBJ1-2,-,CASGGRGYTF,TGTGCCAGCGGTGGCAGGGGCTACACCTTC
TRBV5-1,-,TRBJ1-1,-,CASSPQLVQSTPEAFF,TGCGCCAGCAGCCCGCAGTTGGTCCAGTCAACCCCTGAAGCTTTCTTT
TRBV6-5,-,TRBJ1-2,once,CASSHQGSNYGYTF,TGTGCCAGCAGTCACCAGGGGAGTAACTATGGCTACACCTTC
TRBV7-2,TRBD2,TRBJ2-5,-,CASSLVASGQETQYF,TGTGCCAGCAGCTTAGTGGCTAGCGGGCAAGAGACCCAGTACTTC
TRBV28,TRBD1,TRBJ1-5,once,CASSPPAYRGNQPQHF,TGTGCCAGCAGCCCCCCCGCATACAGGGGGAATCAGCCCCAGCATTTT
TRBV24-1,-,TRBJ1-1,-,CATSKCRLEFGDTEAFF,TGTGCCACCAGTAAGTGCAGGCTGGAGTTCGGGGACACTGAAGCTTTCTTT
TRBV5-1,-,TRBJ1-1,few,CASSIGDTEAFF,TGCGCCAGCAGTATCGGGGACACTGAAGCTTTCTTT
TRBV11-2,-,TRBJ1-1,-,CASSLAGLWNTEAFF,TGTGCCAGCAGCTTAGCCGGACTTTGGAACACTGAAGCTTTCTTT
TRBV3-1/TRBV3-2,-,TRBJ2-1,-,CASSHLSGSYNEQFF,TGTGCCAGCAGCCATCTGAGTGGTTCCTACAATGAGCAGTTCTTC
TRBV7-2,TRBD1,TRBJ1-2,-,CASQGGYGYTF,TGTGCCTCCCAGGGGGGTTATGGCTACACCTTC
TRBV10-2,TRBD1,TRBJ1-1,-,CASSTGGARTEAFF,TGCGCCAGCAGTACAGGGGGCGCGCGGACTGAAGCTTTCTTT
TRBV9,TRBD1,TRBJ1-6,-,CASSVDGTGNSPLHF,TGTGCCAGCAGCGTAGATGGGACAGGAAATTCACCCCTCCACTTT
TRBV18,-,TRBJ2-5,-,CASSPRRNQETQYF,TGTGCCAGCTCACCACGGCGGAACCAAGAGACCCAGTACTTC
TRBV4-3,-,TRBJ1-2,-,CASSRGQPGGGYGYTF,TGCGCCAGCAGCCGCGGACAGCCCGGCGGGGGTTATGGCTACACCTTC
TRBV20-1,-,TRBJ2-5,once,CSAVQETQYF,TGCAGTGCTGTACAAGAGACCCAGTACTTC
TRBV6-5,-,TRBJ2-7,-,CASSLVAGRSYEQYF,TGTGCCAGCAGTTTAGTTGCGGGTCGATCCTACGAGCAGTACTTC
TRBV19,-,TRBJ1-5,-,CASSIRGRDNQPQHF,TGTGCCAGTAGTATCAGAGGGCGGGACAATCAGCCCCAGCATTTT
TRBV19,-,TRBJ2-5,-,CASKPGGQETQYF,TGTGCCAGTAAACCCGGGGGTCAAGAGACCCAGTACTTC
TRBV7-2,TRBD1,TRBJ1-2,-,CASSSRQGYGYTF,TGTGCCAGCAGCTCGCGACAGGGCTATGGCTACACCTTC
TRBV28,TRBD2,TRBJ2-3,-,CASRGAGGTQYF,TGTGCCAGCAGGGGGGCGGGGGGTACGCAGTATTTT
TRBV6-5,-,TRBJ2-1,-,CASRSSGAKTEQFF,TGTGCCAGCAGAAGTAGCGGAGCTAAGACTGAGCAGTTCTTC
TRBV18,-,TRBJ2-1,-,CASSPRLALDEQFF,TGTGCCAGCTCACCACGTCTGGCGCTAGATGAGCAGTTCTTC
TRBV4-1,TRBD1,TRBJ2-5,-,CASSHAGTGDGETQYF,TGCGCCAGCAGCCATGCCGGGACAGGGGACGGGGAGACCCAGTACTTC
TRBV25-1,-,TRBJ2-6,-,CASSAPPGGSRANVLTF,TGTGCCAGCAGTGCCCCTCCTGGGGGCTCTAGGGCCAACGTCCTGACTTTC
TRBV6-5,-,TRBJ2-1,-,CASSYSKPNYNEQFF,TGTGCCAGCAGTTACTCGAAACCTAACTACAATGAGCAGTTCTTC
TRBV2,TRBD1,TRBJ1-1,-,CASSSTLDRGNTEAFF,TGTGCCAGCAGTTCCACACTGGACAGGGGGAACACTGAAGCTTTCTTT
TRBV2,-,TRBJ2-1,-,CASRISGVKQFF,TGTGCCAGCAGGATTTCGGGAGTTAAGCAGTTCTTC
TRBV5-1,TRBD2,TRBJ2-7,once,CASRDQAGAYEQYF,TGCGCCAGCAGGGATCAAGCGGGGGCCTACGAGCAGTACTTC
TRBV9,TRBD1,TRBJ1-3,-,CASSEQGTSGNTIYF,TGTGCCAGCAGCGAACAGGGGACCTCTGGAAACACCATATATTTT
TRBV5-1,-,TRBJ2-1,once,CASSSVASSYNEQFF,TGCGCCAGCAGTTCGGTAGCGAGCTCCTACAATGAGCAGTTCTTC
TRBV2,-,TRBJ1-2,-,CASSEGRGLGYTF,TGTGCCAGCAGTGAAGGAAGAGGGTTGGGCTACACCTTC
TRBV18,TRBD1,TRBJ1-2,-,CASSPNKADRDHGYTF,TGTGCCAGCTCACCGAATAAGGCCGACAGGGATCACGGCTACACCTTC
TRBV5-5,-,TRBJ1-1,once,CASSLVADSTEAFF,TGTGCCAGCAGCTTGGTGGCAGACTCGACTGAAGCTTTCTTT
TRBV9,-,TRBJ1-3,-,CASSVDQVLSGNTIYF,TGTGCCAGCAGCGTAGATCAGGTACTCTCTGGAAACACCATATATTTT
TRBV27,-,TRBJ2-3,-,CASSSPSDTQYF,TGTGCCAGCAGTTCCCCCTCGGATACGCAGTATTTT
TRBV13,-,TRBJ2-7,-,CASSLFGLFTYEQYF,TGTGCCAGCAGCTTATTTGGGCTCTTTACCTACGAGCAGTACTTC
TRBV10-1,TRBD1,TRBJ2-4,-,CASSTDRGAKNIQYF,TGCGCCAGCAGTACGGACAGGGGAGCCAAAAACATTCAGTACTTC
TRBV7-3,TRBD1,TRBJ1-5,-,CASSKGQGEPQHF,TGTGCCAGCAGCAAGGGACAGGGAGAGCCCCAGCATTTT